The clone carrying this T cell receptor (beta chain) is termed medium-sized. V lost 3 bases, J lost 2 bases, and 14 bases lay in between. The CDR3 has 16 residues. The germline V gene encodes CDR1 LNHDA and CDR2 SQIVND (reference sequence). Rearranged V-D-J TRB sequences were amplified with a mixed TRB-A/B primer pool. MiXCR was run by TCRdb on the multiplex PCR reads, yielding one entry per CDR3 protein. This table holds 3,600 or so distinct CDR3 sequences, less than 30% found once. This entry belongs to a study of T cell repertoires in aging, cancer and after chemotherapy. Study overall: About 8.9 million TCR reads made up the full dataset.

The template was genomic DNA from peripheral blood, not RNA. Input material: blood. This sequence originates from a human donor with a solid tumor. The gene calls are TRBV19 and TRBJ2-1; D is perhaps TRBD1 or TRBD2 (5 bases each). This CDR3 is CASSMEETATYNEQFF. CDR3 in DNA: TGTGCCAGTAGTATGGAGGAGACAGCTACCTACAATGAGCAGTTCTTC.